This section outlines one T cell receptor (beta chain) sequence together with its context. The use of a sample-barcoded 5' primer and a J-beta primer mix characterized a second PCR of roughly 6 to 12 cycles. Each CDR3 protein gets one entry after TCRdb re-called the 5' RACE reads with MiXCR. Among roughly 800,000 distinct CDR3 sequences listed, 58% were seen once. This specimen comes from a study of blood T cells in healthy people across ages. Study overall: About one barcoded TCR beta cDNA was captured per two T cells.

Germline assignment: CDR1 SGHVS and CDR2 FNYEAQ. Trimming cost V 1 base and J 4 bases, with 16 bases left between them. CDR3 length: 16 amino acids. The chain carries TRBV7-6 and TRBJ1-1; no firm D call. The sequencing sample was made of blood. This TCR was sampled from a man aged 25-40 years in good health. The CDR3 region has the DNA TGTGCCAGCAGCTTAGAGATCCCGATGTACGGCACTGAAGCTTTCTTT. Translated, it gives CASSLEIPMYGTEAFF.